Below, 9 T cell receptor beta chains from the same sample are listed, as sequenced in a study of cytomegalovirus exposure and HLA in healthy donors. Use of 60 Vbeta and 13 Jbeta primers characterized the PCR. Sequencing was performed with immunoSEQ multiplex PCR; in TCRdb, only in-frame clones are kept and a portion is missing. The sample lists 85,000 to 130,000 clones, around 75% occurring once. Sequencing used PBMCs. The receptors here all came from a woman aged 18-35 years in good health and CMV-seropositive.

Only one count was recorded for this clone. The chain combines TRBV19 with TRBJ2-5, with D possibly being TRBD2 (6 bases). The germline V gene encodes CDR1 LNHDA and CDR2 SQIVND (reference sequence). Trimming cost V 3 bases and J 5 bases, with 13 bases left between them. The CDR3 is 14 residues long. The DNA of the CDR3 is TGTGCCAGTAGTATGTTCGAGGGAGGCGAGACCCAGTACTTC. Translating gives CASSMFEGGETQYF. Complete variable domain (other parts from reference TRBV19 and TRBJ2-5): DGGITQSPKYLFRKEGQNVTLSCEQNLNHDAMYWYRQDPGQGLRLIYYSQIVNDFQKGDIAEGYSVSREKKESFPLTVTSAQKNPTAFYLCASSMFEGGETQYFGPGTRLLVL.

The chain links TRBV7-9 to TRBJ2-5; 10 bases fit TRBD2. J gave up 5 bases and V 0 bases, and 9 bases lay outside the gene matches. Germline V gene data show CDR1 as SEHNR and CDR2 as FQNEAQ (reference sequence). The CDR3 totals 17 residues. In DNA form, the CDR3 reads TGTGCCAGCAGCTTAGCGAGCGGGAGGGCCGGGGGGGAGACCCAGTACTTC. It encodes CASSLASGRAGGETQYF. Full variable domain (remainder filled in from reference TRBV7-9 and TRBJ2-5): DTGVSQNPRHKITKRGQNVTFRCDPISEHNRLYWYRQTLGQGPEFLTYFQNEAQLEKSRLLSDRFSAERPKGSFSTLEIQRTEQGDSAMYLCASSLASGRAGGETQYFGPGTRLLVL.

The CDR3, as DNA: TGTGCCAGCAGCCCGACCGGGGGGGGCCGCTCGGCCCAGTACTTC. This encodes CASSPTGGGRSAQYF. This sequence joins TRBV7-3 and TRBJ2-5; 8 nucleotides line up with TRBD2. Germline CDR1 is SGHTA and CDR2 is FQGTGA. The CDR3 extends over 15 amino acids. V dropped 5 bases and J dropped 9; count of bases not matched to a gene: 14.

CDR3 residues: CASSYPPGLGYDNEQFF. The CDR3 nucleotides are TGCGCCAGCAGCTACCCGCCGGGACTGGGATATGACAATGAGCAGTTCTTC. The chain couples TRBV5-1 to TRBJ2-1; TRBD2 might be the D (6 bases). V was trimmed by 3 bases and J by 5 bases, leaving 21 bases between them. This CDR3 spans 17 amino acids. CDR1 is SGHRS and CDR2 is YFSETQ in the germline V gene.

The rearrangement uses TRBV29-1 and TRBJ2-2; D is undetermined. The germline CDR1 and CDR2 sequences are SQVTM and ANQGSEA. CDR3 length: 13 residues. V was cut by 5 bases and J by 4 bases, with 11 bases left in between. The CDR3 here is CSVHTEATGELFF. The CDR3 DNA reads TGCAGCGTTCACACAGAAGCCACCGGGGAGCTGTTTTTT.

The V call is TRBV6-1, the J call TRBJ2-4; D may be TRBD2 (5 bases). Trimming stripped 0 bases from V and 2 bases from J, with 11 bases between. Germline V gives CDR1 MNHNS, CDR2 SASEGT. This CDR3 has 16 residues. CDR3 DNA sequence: TGTGCCAGCAGTGAAGCTTGGCGAGGGTCCAAAAACATTCAGTACTTC. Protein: CASSEAWRGSKNIQYF.

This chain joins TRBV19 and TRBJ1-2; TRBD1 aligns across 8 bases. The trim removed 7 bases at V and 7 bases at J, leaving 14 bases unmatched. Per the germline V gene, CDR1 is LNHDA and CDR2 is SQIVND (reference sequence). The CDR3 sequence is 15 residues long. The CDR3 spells CASTPFPRGPRGYTF. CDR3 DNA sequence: TGTGCCAGTACCCCCTTTCCCAGGGGGCCCCGTGGCTACACCTTC. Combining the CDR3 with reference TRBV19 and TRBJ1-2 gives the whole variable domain DGGITQSPKYLFRKEGQNVTLSCEQNLNHDAMYWYRQDPGQGLRLIYYSQIVNDFQKGDIAEGYSVSREKKESFPLTVTSAQKNPTAFYLCASTPFPRGPRGYTFGSGTRLTVV.

CDR3 nucleotide sequence: TGCGCCAGCAGTTTCGACAGGCTGAGCTCTGGAAACACCATATATTTT. Its translation: CASSFDRLSSGNTIYF. The genes are TRBV5-1 and TRBJ1-3; perhaps TRBD1 as D (6 bases). Germline lookup yields CDR1 SGHRS and CDR2 YFSETQ. V was shortened by 5 bases and J by 0 bases, with 15 bases between the two germline ends. This CDR3 has 16 residues.

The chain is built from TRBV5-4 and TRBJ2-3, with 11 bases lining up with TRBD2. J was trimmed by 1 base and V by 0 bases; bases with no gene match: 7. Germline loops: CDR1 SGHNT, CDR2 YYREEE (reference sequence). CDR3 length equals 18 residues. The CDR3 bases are TGTGCCAGCAGCTTGGGGGCTAGCGGGAGGTGGGGCACAGATACGCAGTATTTT. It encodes CASSLGASGRWGTDTQYF.